The 23 T cell receptor beta chains below all came from one sample that was sequenced in a study of beta chain features in type 1 diabetes. Broader study findings: Significant though moderate, a shortening of TCRB CDR3s appeared in all four CD4+ subsets of Type 1 diabetes patients.

The whole isolated RNA underwent reverse transcription, so sequencing captured expressed TCRB transcripts. Some clones are missing from TCRdb's copy, which holds only in-frame ones; the method was immunoSEQ multiplex PCR. This table holds roughly 150,000 clones, 6.5% to 8.5% found once. Their cognate antigens are unknown. Material for sequencing was central memory CD4+ T cells from blood. The receptors come from a woman aged 18-29 years with type 1 diabetes.

This clone was counted a few times. Additional DNA sequences in this sample encode the identical CDR3. The rearrangement links TRBV18 to TRBJ2-5; no clear D. V was shortened by 0 bases and J by 4 bases, with 3 bases between the two germline ends. The CDR3 runs 12 residues. Germline V gives CDR1 KGHSH, CDR2 LQKENI. CDR3 loop: CASSPPAETQYF. The DNA for the CDR3 is TGTGCCAGCTCACCACCGGCAGAGACCCAGTACTTC.

The chain employs TRBV11-2 and TRBJ2-4; 7 nucleotides line up with TRBD2. This CDR3 has 15 residues. The germline V gene encodes CDR1 SGHAT and CDR2 FQNNGV. Trimming cost V 7 bases and J 6 bases; bases outside gene matches: 12. The DNA for the CDR3 is TGTGCCAGCACTGCGGGAGTCGCCGGGGGAAACATTCAGTACTTC. This encodes CASTAGVAGGNIQYF.

The rearrangement uses TRBV15 and TRBJ1-2; TRBD1 matches at 8 bases. The CDR3 contains 15 residues. V lost 0 bases to trimming and J lost 4 bases; unmatched junction nucleotides: 4. Germline CDR1 and CDR2: LNHNV and YYDKDF (reference sequence). CDR3 protein: CATSREAGGVYGYTF. The CDR3 region has the DNA TGTGCCACCAGCAGAGAAGCAGGGGGCGTCTATGGCTACACCTTC.

The V and J genes are TRBV11-3 and TRBJ1-2; D gene unclear. Trimming took off 0 bases at V and 3 bases at J, with 8 bases between the two ends. The germline V gene encodes CDR1 SGHNT and CDR2 YENEEA. This CDR3 has 14 amino acids. CDR3 DNA sequence: TGTGCCAGCAGCTTAGAGGCGGGCGACTATGGCTACACCTTC. Translated: CASSLEAGDYGYTF.

This chain uses TRBV7-2 with TRBJ2-1; 7 bases are a match to TRBD2. The germline V gene encodes CDR1 SGHTA and CDR2 FQGNSA. Trimming cost V 4 bases and J 0 bases; bases outside gene matches: 6. The CDR3 consists of 16 residues. CDR3 protein: CASSSGGGASYNEQFF. The CDR3 DNA sequence: TGTGCCAGCAGCTCCGGCGGGGGAGCCTCCTACAATGAGCAGTTCTTC.

The V call is TRBV27, the J call TRBJ2-7; the match to TRBD1 covers 7 bases. Per the germline V gene, CDR1 is MNHEY and CDR2 is SMNVEV (reference sequence). The CDR3 consists of 14 residues. V lost 2 bases to trimming and J lost 6 bases; unmatched junction nucleotides: 7. The CDR3 DNA sequence: TGTGCCAGCAGTTTACCGGGACAGACAACCGAGCAGTACTTC. It encodes CASSLPGQTTEQYF.

This clone has a handful of counts. The CDR3 here is CASSPSGGYGYTF. The CDR3 DNA reads TGTGCCAGCAGCCCCTCAGGGGGCTATGGCTACACCTTC. The chain is built from TRBV7-9 and TRBJ1-2; 7 nucleotides align to TRBD1. Germline V CDR1 and CDR2: SEHNR, FQNEAQ (reference sequence). The CDR3 totals 13 residues. Trimming cost V 5 bases and J 4 bases; bases outside gene matches: 4.

The J gene is TRBJ2-5, the V gene TRBV7-2, with D tentatively TRBD1 (6 bases). The germline CDR1 and CDR2 sequences are SGHTA and FQGNSA. Trimming removed 3 bases from V and 4 bases from J, with 18 bases in between. The CDR3 has 16 amino acids. CDR3 loop: CASSFMSGKGGETQYF. The DNA for the CDR3 is TGTGCCAGCAGCTTTATGTCTGGGAAAGGGGGAGAGACCCAGTACTTC.

Here the CDR3 DNA reads TGTGCCAGCAGAGTACGGGACAGCTCCACTGAAGCTTTCTTT. As protein: CASRVRDSSTEAFF. The chain joins TRBV6-6 to TRBJ1-1, with 7 bases aligning to TRBD1. There are 14 residues in the CDR3. Per germline, CDR1 MNHNY and CDR2 SVGAGI (reference sequence). V dropped 6 bases and J dropped 4; count of bases not matched to a gene: 8.

The chain recombines TRBV6-1 with TRBJ2-1, with TRBD2 identical over 13 bases. Trimming at V came to 4 bases and at J to 5 bases, leaving 2 bases not matched to a gene. This CDR3 spans 15 amino acids. Germline loops: CDR1 MNHNS, CDR2 SASEGT. This chain's CDR3 is CASSGTSGRDNEQFF. For the CDR3, the DNA is TGTGCCAGCAGTGGGACTAGCGGGAGAGACAATGAGCAGTTCTTC.

This clone was observed a few times. J is TRBJ2-3 and V is TRBV5-1; 10 bases match TRBD1. This CDR3 contains 14 residues. J gave up 3 bases and V 6 bases, and 4 bases lay outside the gene matches. CDR1 is SGHRS and CDR2 is YFSETQ in the germline V gene. CDR3 DNA: TGCGCCAGCAAACCGGGACAGGGGACAGATACGCAGTATTTT. Its protein is CASKPGQGTDTQYF.

This clone was recorded a few times. A read error may produce the germline difference seen at one junction end. The chain uses TRBV30 and TRBJ1-2; the match to TRBD1 covers 7 bases. This CDR3 region has 13 residues. The germline CDR1 and CDR2 sequences are GTSNPN and SVGIG (reference sequence). In DNA form, the CDR3 reads TGTGCCTGGACCAGAAAACCCCCGGGACAGCCCTACTTC. Translating it yields CAWTRKPPGQPYF.

The chain employs TRBV11-3 and TRBJ2-3; D not certain. This CDR3 region has 14 residues. V was cut by 1 base and J by 0 bases, with 5 bases left in between. Germline V gene data show CDR1 as SGHNT and CDR2 as YENEEA. The CDR3 spells CASSLVRSTDTQYF. The DNA for the CDR3 is TGTGCCAGCAGCTTAGTTCGGAGCACAGATACGCAGTATTTT.

This clone was observed a few times. The chain carries TRBV19 and TRBJ1-2; TRBD1 aligns across 7 bases. The CDR3 consists of 14 residues. V dropped 10 bases and J dropped 5; count of bases not matched to a gene: 13. The V gene's germline CDR1 is LNHDA and CDR2 SQIVND (reference sequence). The CDR3 nucleotides are TGTGCCACCTCAAAATCCGACAGGGCGTATGGCTACACCTTC. The encoded protein is CATSKSDRAYGYTF.

The V call is TRBV5-1, the J call TRBJ2-3, with TRBD2 as a possible D gene (6 bases). V was pared by 0 bases and J by 3 bases, with 14 bases between. CDR3 length equals 16 residues. CDR1 and CDR2 (germline): SGHRS, YFSETQ. For the CDR3, the DNA is TGCGCCAGCAGCTTGGAGGGCGGGGCCTTAACAGATACGCAGTATTTT. Translated: CASSLEGGALTDTQYF.

This clone was counted between two and nine times. V gene TRBV5-4 combines with J gene TRBJ2-7; D is possibly TRBD2 (6 bases). The V and J ends lost 3 bases and 10 bases respectively, with 17 bases between them. The CDR3 consists of 13 residues. Germline CDR1 SGHNT, CDR2 YYREEE (reference sequence). The CDR3 DNA is TGTGCCAGCAGCTCGGCGGGGCGCACAAAACAGTACTTC. Protein product: CASSSAGRTKQYF. Variable domain in full (rest from reference TRBV5-4 and TRBJ2-7): ETGVTQSPTHLIKTRGQQVTLRCSSQSGHNTVSWYQQALGQGPQFIFQYYREEENGRGNFPPRFSGLQFPNYSSELNVNALELDDSALYLCASSSAGRTKQYFGPGTRLTVT.

The chain combines TRBV4-2 with TRBJ2-7; possibly TRBD2 for D (5 bases). The CDR3 covers 15 residues. Trimming took 2 bases from V and 2 from J, leaving 13 bases between them. Germline loops: CDR1 LGHNA, CDR2 YNFKEQ. The CDR3 DNA reads TGTGCCAGCAGCCAACTTGGCGGGCCAACCTACGAGCAGTACTTC. Its protein product is CASSQLGGPTYEQYF.

The sample holds a few counts of this clone. The genes are TRBV6-1 and TRBJ2-6, with TRBD1 matching over 8 bases. Germline values: CDR1 MNHNS, CDR2 SASEGT. The CDR3 runs to 18 residues. With V trimmed by 4 bases and J by 1 base, 9 bases remained unmatched. The DNA for the CDR3 is TGTGCCAGCAGTGGCGGCGCAGGGGGCGCATCTGGGGCCAACGTCCTGACTTTC. Amino acid sequence: CASSGGAGGASGANVLTF.

The V and J genes are TRBV5-4 and TRBJ2-5, with TRBD2 identical over 8 bases. Trimming took 2 bases from V and 2 from J; bases not matched to a gene: 2. In germline, CDR1 is SGHNT, CDR2 YYREEE (reference sequence). The CDR3 is made up of 14 amino acids. The CDR3 DNA sequence: TGTGCCAGCAGCTTTCGGGGGGGACAAGAGACCCAGTACTTC. It yields the protein CASSFRGGQETQYF.

There are a few counts of this clone. The gene calls are TRBV7-9 and TRBJ2-1; the match to TRBD2 covers 8 bases. This CDR3 has 16 amino acids. Germline CDR1 SEHNR, CDR2 FQNEAQ (reference sequence). V shed 5 bases, J shed 9 bases, and the junction held 15 bases outside the gene matches. The CDR3 bases are TGTGCCAGCAGCGCTACATCGGGGGGGTCTTCTGGTGAGCAGTTCTTC. The encoded protein is CASSATSGGSSGEQFF.

This clone was observed a few times. The chain joins TRBV7-9 to TRBJ2-7; 7 positions match TRBD2. CDR1 SEHNR and CDR2 FQNEAQ come from the germline V gene (reference sequence). This CDR3 contains 14 residues. With V trimmed by 7 bases and J by 0 bases, 6 bases remained unmatched. CDR3 in amino acids: CASTSGGSSYEQYF. The CDR3 region has the DNA TGTGCCAGCACCTCCGGGGGGAGCTCCTACGAGCAGTACTTC.

This clone was seen a handful of times. V gene TRBV5-6 combines with J gene TRBJ2-3, with 9 bases aligning to TRBD2. CDR3 length equals 14 residues. V lost 5 bases and J lost 6; bases outside the gene matches: 7. Germline assignment: CDR1 SGHDT and CDR2 YYEEEE. This chain's CDR3 is CASSGGGAGDTQYF. The CDR3 nucleotides are TGTGCCAGCAGTGGCGGGGGGGCCGGGGATACGCAGTATTTT.

This clone occurred a few times. The chain carries TRBV7-2 and TRBJ2-1; 7 positions agree with TRBD2. The CDR3 loop spans 14 amino acids. CDR1 is SGHTA and CDR2 is FQGNSA in the germline V gene. V was pared by 5 bases and J by 4 bases, with 5 bases of the junction left unmatched. CDR3 sequence reads: CASSPSSGYNEQFF. The CDR3 DNA is TGTGCCAGCAGCCCCTCTAGCGGATACAATGAGCAGTTCTTC.